This entry is about one T cell receptor (beta chain). The data stem from a study of blood T cell repertoires in COVID-19. The CDR3 has 15 amino acids. Germline V gene data show CDR1 as ENHRY and CDR2 as SYGVKD. V shed 4 bases, J shed 3 bases, and the junction held 6 bases outside the gene matches. Patients at the Seattle site were enrolled during active infection and followed longitudinally. In the original workflow: Estimates of nucleated cell counts were drawn from the amplification of reference gene primers. Repertoires were generated with immunoSEQ multiplex PCR, while TCRdb's copy carries only in-frame clones and drops some. Clone size and V and J calls were adopted from that table, with D and trimming inferred from the DNA. The repertoire holds under 95,000 clones, with just over 90% as singletons.

V gene TRBV10-3 combines with J gene TRBJ1-3; 7 bases align to TRBD1. This TCR derives from a man in his forties or fifties with COVID-19, enrolled during active disease. The sequenced sample consisted of peripheral blood. The CDR3 region has the DNA TGTGCCATCAGTGCAACGACAGGGCGTGGAAACACCATATATTTT. This translates into CAISATTGRGNTIYF.